This T cell receptor (beta chain) was profiled in a study of cytomegalovirus exposure and HLA in healthy donors. Study results and caveats: Further analysis, carried out later, found HLA-associated TCR beta chains more clonally expanded than equally common other chains. A missense DCLRE1C variant was associated with V- and J-gene trimming of TCR beta chains in a later analysis, and an independent cohort replicated the association.

PCR used 60 Vbeta primers and 13 Jbeta primers. Data came from immunoSEQ multiplex PCR; TCRdb stores just in-frame clones and leaves some out. The sample holds approximately 160,000 clones, 70% to 90% seen once. This CDR3 comprises 17 residues. CDR1 and CDR2 (germline): SEHNR, FQNEAQ (reference sequence). V dropped 5 bases and J dropped 3 bases, with 23 bases sitting between them. As for this clone: Its antigen is not identified.

The chain has TRBV7-9 and TRBJ2-7; D possibly corresponds to TRBD2 (7 bases). This clonotype originated in a woman aged 18-35 years in good health and CMV-seronegative. Sample: PBMCs. CDR3 sequence (DNA): TGTGCCAGCAGCACCCCGCTTGTGGGCGGGGGCCACTACGAGCAGTACTTC. The encoded protein is CASSTPLVGGGHYEQYF.